This TCR beta chain stems from a study of monozygotic twins with inflammatory bowel disease. Notes on the study in general: Backing was not found for a single strong signal or clonotype associated with IBD.

Using eight separate reactions per sample, the authors generated cDNA. The template switching step added UMIs that contained a 6-nucleotide sample barcode. TCRdb reworked the 5' RACE reads into one entry per CDR3 protein, no DNA. Recorded for this sample: 350,000 to 550,000 distinct CDR3 sequences. CDR1 is SGHRS, CDR2 YFSETQ, per germline. CDR3 length equals 15 residues. As concerns this clonotype: Its antigen remains unknown.

The sequence was obtained from a human donor with ulcerative colitis or Crohn's disease, or a healthy co-twin of an affected twin (not recorded which). Sample: blood. The rearrangement uses TRBV5-1 and TRBJ1-1. The CDR3 here is CASSLSRGEVTEAFF.